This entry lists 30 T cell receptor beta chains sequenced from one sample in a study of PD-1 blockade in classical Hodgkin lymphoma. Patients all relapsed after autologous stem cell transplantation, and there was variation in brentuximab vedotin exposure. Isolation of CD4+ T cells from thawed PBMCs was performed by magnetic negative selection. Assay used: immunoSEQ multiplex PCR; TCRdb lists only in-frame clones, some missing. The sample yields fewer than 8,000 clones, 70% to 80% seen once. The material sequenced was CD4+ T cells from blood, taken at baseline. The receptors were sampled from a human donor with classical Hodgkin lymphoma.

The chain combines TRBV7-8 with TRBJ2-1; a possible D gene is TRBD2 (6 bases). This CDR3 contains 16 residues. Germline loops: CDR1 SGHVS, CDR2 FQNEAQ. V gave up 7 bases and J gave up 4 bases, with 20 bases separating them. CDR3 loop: CASILRPGADYNEQFF. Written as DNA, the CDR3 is TGTGCCAGCATCCTCCGGCCGGGAGCGGATTACAATGAGCAGTTCTTC. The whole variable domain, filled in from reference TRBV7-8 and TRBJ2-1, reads GAGVSQSPRYKVAKRGQDVALRCDPISGHVSLFWYQQALGQGPEFLTYFQNEAQLDKSGLPSDRFFAERPEGSVSTLKIQRTQQEDSAVYLCASILRPGADYNEQFFGPGTRLTVL.

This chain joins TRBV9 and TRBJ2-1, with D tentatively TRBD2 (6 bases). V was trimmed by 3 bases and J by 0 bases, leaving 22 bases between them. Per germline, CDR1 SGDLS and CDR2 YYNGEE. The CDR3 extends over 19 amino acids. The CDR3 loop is CASSEESGPRPLSYNEQFF. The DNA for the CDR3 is TGTGCCAGCAGCGAGGAAAGCGGGCCTAGGCCCCTCTCCTACAATGAGCAGTTCTTC.

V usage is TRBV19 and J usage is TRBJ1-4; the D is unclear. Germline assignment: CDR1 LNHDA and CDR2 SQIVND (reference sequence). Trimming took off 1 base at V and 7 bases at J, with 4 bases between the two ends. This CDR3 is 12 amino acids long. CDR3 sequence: CASSIGREKLFF. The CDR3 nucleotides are TGTGCCAGTAGTATAGGACGTGAAAAACTGTTTTTT. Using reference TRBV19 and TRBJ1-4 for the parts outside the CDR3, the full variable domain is DGGITQSPKYLFRKEGQNVTLSCEQNLNHDAMYWYRQDPGQGLRLIYYSQIVNDFQKGDIAEGYSVSREKKESFPLTVTSAQKNPTAFYLCASSIGREKLFFGSGTQLSVL.

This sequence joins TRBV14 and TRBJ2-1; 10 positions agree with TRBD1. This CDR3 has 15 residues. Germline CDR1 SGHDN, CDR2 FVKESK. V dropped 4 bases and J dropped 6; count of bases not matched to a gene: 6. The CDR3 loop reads CASSLRDRGFNEQFF. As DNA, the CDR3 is TGTGCCAGCAGCCTTCGGGACAGGGGATTCAATGAGCAGTTCTTC.

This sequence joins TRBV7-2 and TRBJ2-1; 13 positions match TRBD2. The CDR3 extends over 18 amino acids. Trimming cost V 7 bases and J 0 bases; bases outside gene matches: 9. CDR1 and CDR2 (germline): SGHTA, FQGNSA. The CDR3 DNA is TGTGCCAGCACCTCGACTAGCGGGAGGACGAGCTCCTACAATGAGCAGTTCTTC. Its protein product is CASTSTSGRTSSYNEQFF. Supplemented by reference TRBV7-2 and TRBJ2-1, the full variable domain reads GAGVSQSPSNKVTEKGKDVELRCDPISGHTALYWYRQSLGQGLEFLIYFQGNSAPDKSGLPSDRFSAERTGGSVSTLTIQRTQQEDSAVYLCASTSTSGRTSSYNEQFFGPGTRLTVL.

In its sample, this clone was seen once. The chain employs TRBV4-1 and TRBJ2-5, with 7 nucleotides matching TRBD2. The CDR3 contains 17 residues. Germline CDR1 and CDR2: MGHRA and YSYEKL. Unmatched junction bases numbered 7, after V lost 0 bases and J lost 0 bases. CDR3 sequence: CASSQEGMGGYQETQYF. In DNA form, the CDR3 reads TGCGCCAGCAGCCAAGAGGGGATGGGAGGGTACCAAGAGACCCAGTACTTC.

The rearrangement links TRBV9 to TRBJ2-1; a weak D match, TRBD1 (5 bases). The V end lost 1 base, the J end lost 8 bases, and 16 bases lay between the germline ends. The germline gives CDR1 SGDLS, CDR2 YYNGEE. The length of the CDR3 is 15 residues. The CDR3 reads CASSVSGARRDEQFF. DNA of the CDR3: TGTGCCAGCAGCGTAAGTGGGGCCCGCCGCGATGAGCAGTTCTTC. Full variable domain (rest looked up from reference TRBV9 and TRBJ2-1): DSGVTQTPKHLITATGQRVTLRCSPRSGDLSVYWYQQSLDQGLQFLIQYYNGEERAKGNILERFSAQQFPDLHSELNLSSLELGDSALYFCASSVSGARRDEQFFGPGTRLTVL.

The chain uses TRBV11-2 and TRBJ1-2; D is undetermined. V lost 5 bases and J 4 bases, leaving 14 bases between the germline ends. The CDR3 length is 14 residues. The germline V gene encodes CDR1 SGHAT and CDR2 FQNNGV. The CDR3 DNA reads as TGTGCCAGCAGCGAAAGCAGAAAGACCTATGGCTACACCTTC. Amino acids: CASSESRKTYGYTF.

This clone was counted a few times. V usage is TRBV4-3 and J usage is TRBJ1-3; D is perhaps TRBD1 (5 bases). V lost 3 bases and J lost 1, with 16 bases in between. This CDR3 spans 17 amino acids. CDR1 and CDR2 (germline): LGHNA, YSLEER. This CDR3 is CASSQGVGSTSGNTIYF. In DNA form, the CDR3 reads TGCGCCAGCAGCCAGGGGGTAGGGAGTACATCTGGAAACACCATATATTTT.

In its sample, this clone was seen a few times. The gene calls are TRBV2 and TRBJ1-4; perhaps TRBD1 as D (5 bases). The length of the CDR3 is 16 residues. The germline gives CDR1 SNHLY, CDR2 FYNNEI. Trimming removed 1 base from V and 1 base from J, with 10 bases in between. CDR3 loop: CASSEVKGLTNEKLFF. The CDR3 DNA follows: TGTGCCAGCAGTGAAGTTAAGGGGTTAACTAATGAAAAACTGTTTTTT.

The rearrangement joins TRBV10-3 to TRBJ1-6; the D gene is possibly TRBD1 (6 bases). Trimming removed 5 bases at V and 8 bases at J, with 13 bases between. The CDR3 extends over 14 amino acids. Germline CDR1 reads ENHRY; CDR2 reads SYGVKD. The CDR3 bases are TGTGCCATCAGTTTCACAGGGCCCGATTCACCCCTCCACTTT. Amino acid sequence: CAISFTGPDSPLHF.

As DNA, the CDR3 is TGTGCCAGCAGCCTTGGACAGGGCTATAATTCACCCCTCCACTTT. It yields the protein CASSLGQGYNSPLHF. The chain carries TRBV2 and TRBJ1-6; TRBD1 agrees at 8 bases. Trimming removed 6 bases from V and 3 bases from J; junction bases left unmatched: 4. The germline V gene has CDR1 SNHLY and CDR2 FYNNEI. The CDR3 runs 15 residues.

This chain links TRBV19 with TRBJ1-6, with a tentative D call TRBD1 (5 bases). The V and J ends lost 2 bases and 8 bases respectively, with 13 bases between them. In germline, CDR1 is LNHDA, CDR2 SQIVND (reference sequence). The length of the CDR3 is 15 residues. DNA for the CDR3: TGTGCCAGTAGTATAAACGGGGCCGTCTATTCACCCCTCCACTTT. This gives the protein CASSINGAVYSPLHF. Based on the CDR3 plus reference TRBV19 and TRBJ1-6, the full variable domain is DGGITQSPKYLFRKEGQNVTLSCEQNLNHDAMYWYRQDPGQGLRLIYYSQIVNDFQKGDIAEGYSVSREKKESFPLTVTSAQKNPTAFYLCASSINGAVYSPLHFGNGTRLTVT.

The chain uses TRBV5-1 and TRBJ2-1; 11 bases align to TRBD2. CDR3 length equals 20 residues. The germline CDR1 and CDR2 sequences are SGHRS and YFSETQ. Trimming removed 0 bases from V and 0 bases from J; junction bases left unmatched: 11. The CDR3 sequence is CASSLGPGTSGRHSYNEQFF. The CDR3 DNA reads TGCGCCAGCAGCTTGGGTCCAGGGACTAGCGGCCGCCACTCCTACAATGAGCAGTTCTTC.

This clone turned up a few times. The CDR3 region has the DNA TGTGCCAGCAGCTTAGCAGGGGGCCCCTTTTCCTATAATTCACCCCTCCACTTT. This encodes CASSLAGGPFSYNSPLHF. The gene calls are TRBV7-2 and TRBJ1-6; 7 bases are a match to TRBD1. Germline assignment: CDR1 SGHTA and CDR2 FQGNSA. The CDR3 sequence is 18 residues long. V shed 0 bases and J 1 base; nucleotides not matched to a gene: 6. The full variable domain, its missing parts supplied by reference TRBV7-2 and TRBJ1-6, is GAGVSQSPSNKVTEKGKDVELRCDPISGHTALYWYRQSLGQGLEFLIYFQGNSAPDKSGLPSDRFSAERTGGSVSTLTIQRTQQEDSAVYLCASSLAGGPFSYNSPLHFGNGTRLTVT.

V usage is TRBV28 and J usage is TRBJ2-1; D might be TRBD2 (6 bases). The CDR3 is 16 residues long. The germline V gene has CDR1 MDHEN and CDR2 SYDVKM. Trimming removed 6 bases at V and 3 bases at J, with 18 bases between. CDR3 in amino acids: CASSPYPSRDYNEQFF. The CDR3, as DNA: TGTGCCAGCAGCCCATACCCCTCGCGGGACTACAATGAGCAGTTCTTC.

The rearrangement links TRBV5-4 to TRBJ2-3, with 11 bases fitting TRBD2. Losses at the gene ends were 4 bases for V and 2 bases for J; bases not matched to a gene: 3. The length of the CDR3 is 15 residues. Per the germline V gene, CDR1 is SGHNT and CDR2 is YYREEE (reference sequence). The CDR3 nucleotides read TGTGCCAGCAGCGCGGGACTAGCGGACACAGATACGCAGTATTTT. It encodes CASSAGLADTDTQYF.

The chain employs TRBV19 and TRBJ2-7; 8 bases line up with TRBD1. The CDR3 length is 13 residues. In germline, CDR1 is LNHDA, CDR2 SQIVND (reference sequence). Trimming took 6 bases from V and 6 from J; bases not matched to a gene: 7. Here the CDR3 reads CASRDRVVGEQYF. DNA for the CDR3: TGTGCCAGTAGGGACAGGGTTGTGGGCGAGCAGTACTTC.

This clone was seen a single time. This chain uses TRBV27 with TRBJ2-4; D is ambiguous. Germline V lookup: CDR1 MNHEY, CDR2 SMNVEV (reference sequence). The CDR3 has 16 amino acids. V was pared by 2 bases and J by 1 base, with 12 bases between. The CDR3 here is CASSLDPAGAKNIQYF. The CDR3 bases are TGTGCCAGCAGTTTAGACCCGGCCGGGGCCAAAAACATTCAGTACTTC.

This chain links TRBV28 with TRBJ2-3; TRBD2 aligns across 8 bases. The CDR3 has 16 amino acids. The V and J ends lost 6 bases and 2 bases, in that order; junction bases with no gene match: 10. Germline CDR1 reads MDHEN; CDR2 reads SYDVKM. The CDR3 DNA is TGTGCCAGCAGCTCTTCGGCGGGGGGAATCACAGATACGCAGTATTTT. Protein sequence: CASSSSAGGITDTQYF.

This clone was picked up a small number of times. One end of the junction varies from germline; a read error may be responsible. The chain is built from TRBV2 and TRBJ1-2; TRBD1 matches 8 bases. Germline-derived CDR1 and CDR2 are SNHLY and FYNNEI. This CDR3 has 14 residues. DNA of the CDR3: TGTGCCAGCGGTGACAGGGGAAGAGGCTATGGCTACACCTTC. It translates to CASGDRGRGYGYTF.

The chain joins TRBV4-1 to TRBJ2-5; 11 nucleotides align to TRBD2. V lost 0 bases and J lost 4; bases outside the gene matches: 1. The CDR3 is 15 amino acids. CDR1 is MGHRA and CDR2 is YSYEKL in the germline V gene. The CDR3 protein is CASSQDGLAGETQYF. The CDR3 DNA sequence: TGCGCCAGCAGCCAAGACGGACTAGCGGGAGAGACCCAGTACTTC.

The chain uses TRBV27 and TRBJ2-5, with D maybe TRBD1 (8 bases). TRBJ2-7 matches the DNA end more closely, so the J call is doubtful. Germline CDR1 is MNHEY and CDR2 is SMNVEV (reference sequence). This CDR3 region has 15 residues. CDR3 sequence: CASSLSTGGDYEQYF. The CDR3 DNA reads TGTGCCAGCAGTTTAAGTACAGGGGGGGATTACGAGCAGTACTTC.

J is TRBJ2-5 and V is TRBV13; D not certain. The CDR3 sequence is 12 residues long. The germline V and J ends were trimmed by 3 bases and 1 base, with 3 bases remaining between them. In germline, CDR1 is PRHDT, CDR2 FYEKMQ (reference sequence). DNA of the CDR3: TGTGCCAGCAGCTTGTTCCAAGAGACCCAGTACTTC. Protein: CASSLFQETQYF.

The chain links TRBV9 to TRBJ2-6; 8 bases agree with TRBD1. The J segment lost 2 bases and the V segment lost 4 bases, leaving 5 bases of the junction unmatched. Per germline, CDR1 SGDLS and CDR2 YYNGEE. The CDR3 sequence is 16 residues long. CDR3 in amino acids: CASSLGQGAGANVLTF. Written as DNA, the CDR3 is TGTGCCAGCAGCCTCGGACAGGGAGCTGGGGCCAACGTCCTGACTTTC.

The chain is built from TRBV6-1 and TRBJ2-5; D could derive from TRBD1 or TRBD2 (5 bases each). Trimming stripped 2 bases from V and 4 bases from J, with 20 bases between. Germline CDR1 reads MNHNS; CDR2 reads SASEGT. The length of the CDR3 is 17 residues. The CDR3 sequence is CASSERKTAGTAETQYF. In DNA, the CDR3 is TGTGCCAGCAGTGAAAGGAAAACGGCAGGGACGGCAGAGACCCAGTACTTC.

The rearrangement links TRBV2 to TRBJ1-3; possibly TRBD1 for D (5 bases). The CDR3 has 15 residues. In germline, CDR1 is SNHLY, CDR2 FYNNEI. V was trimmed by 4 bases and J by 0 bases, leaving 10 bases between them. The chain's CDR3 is CASSAEGNSGNTIYF. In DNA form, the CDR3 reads TGTGCCAGCAGTGCTGAGGGGAACTCTGGAAACACCATATATTTT.

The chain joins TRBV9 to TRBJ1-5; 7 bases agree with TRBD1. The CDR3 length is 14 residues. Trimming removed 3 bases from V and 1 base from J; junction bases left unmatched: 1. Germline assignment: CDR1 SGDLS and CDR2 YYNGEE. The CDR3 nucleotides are TGTGCCAGCAGCGCACAGGGGAGCAATCAGCCCCAGCATTTT. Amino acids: CASSAQGSNQPQHF.

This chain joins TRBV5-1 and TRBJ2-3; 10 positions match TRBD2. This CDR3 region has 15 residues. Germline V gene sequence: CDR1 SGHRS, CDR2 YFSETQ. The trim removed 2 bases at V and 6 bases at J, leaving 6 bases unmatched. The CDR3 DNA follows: TGCGCCAGCAGCTTATCTAGCGGGAGTTGGGATACGCAGTATTTT. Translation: CASSLSSGSWDTQYF. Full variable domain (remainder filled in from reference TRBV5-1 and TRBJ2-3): KAGVTQTPRYLIKTRGQQVTLSCSPISGHRSVSWYQQTPGQGLQFLFEYFSETQRNKGNFPGRFSGRQFSNSRSEMNVSTLELGDSALYLCASSLSSGSWDTQYFGPGTRLTVL.

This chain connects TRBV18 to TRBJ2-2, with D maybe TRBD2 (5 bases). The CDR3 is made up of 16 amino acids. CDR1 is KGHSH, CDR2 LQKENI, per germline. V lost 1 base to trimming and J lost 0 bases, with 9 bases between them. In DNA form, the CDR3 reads TGTGCCAGCTCACCACTCGGGAAGACGAACACCGGGGAGCTGTTTTTT. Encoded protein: CASSPLGKTNTGELFF.